The T cell receptor beta chain described here comes from a study of blood T cell repertoires in COVID-19. Overall study context: Acute-phase and convalescent COVID-19 samples originated in the United States, Italy and Spain. T cells, B-cell-depleted T cells, or PBMCs supplied cDNA or gDNA.

Per the study methods: It was from reference gene primer amplification that nucleated cell counts were estimated. Here immunoSEQ multiplex PCR was the method, and the copy in TCRdb shows in-frame clones only, minus some. V, J and clone size derive from that table, while D and trimming were established from the DNA sequence. The sample includes 85,000 to 110,000 clones, 70% to 90% of them seen just once. CDR3 length equals 14 residues. The junction had 7 bases not matched to a gene; V was cut back by 8 bases and J by 7 bases. CDR1 and CDR2 (germline): MNHEY, SVGAGI. The TCR comes from a man aged 50 to 60 in a cohort sampled during active COVID-19. Sequencing was done on a sample of peripheral blood. This chain uses TRBV6-5 with TRBJ2-2; 10 nucleotides agree with TRBD2. The CDR3 region is CASRSGGAGGELFF. CDR3 DNA sequence: TGTGCCAGCCGGAGCGGGGGGGCCGGCGGGGAGCTGTTTTTT.